This T cell receptor (beta chain) was profiled in a study of vaccination effects on CD4 cells after COVID-19. The method was immunoSEQ multiplex PCR; TCRdb's version includes in-frame clones alone and lacks a portion of them. Here the sample spans more than 30,000 clones, roughly 87% being singletons. Isolation of CD4+ T cells took place after 10 days of culture. The study found no prior SARS-CoV-2 infection in the vaccine recipients, who tested negative for nucleocapsid antibodies. Cultures received IL-2 medium that replaced half the medium on days 3 and 7. As concerns this clone: Its target is unknown.

The study, taken as a whole, reports: There was only 1 of 255 vaccine-induced clones in healthy vaccinees that cross-reacted with common cold coronaviruses. Both infection-induced and vaccine-induced clones contracted markedly at late post-vaccination timepoints.

The CDR3 spans 13 residues. V was pared by 8 bases and J by 4 bases, with 11 bases between. CDR1 and CDR2 from the germline V gene are SNHLY and FYNNEI. V usage is TRBV2 and J usage is TRBJ2-2; possible D gene TRBD2, 6 bases. The source is a human donor who received a COVID-19 vaccine. The source was CD4+ T cells from PBMCs cultured without peptide, collected before COVID-19 vaccination. As DNA, the CDR3 is TGTGCCAGCTCGGGGGACGTCACCGGGGAGCTGTTTTTT. Its translation is CASSGDVTGELFF.